This is a list of T cell receptor beta chains from one sample in a study of blood T cells in healthy people across ages. TCRdb passed the 5' RACE reads through MiXCR, listing each CDR3 protein once. The table includes around 690,000 distinct CDR3 sequences, roughly 53% detected once. Sequencing was done on a sample of blood. The receptors were gathered from a man between 60 and 75 years old in good health. Both conserved end residues are part of each CDR3. D genes are given only for firm matches. Size is omitted from some rows. Given values are once, few, many or a class for expanded clones.

>TRBV2|NA|NA|TRBJ1-4
CASSRELKLFF
TGTGCCAGCAGCCGGGAGTTAAAACTGTTTTTT
>TRBV7-2|few|NA|TRBJ2-2
CASRIQGSAGELFF
TGTGCCAGCAGAATACAGGGTTCGGCCGGGGAGCTGTTTTTT
>TRBV5-1|NA|NA|TRBJ1-2
CASSLSEANYGYTF
TGCGCCAGCAGCTTGAGTGAAGCTAACTATGGCTACACCTTT
>TRBV10-3|NA|NA|TRBJ2-1
CAISEGNEQFF
TGTGCCATCAGTGAGGGGAATGAGCAGTTCTTC
>TRBV10-3|NA|TRBD2|TRBJ2-3
CASRIAGETDTQYF
TGTGCCAGCCGCATAGCGGGGGAGACAGATACGCAGTATTTT
>TRBV28|many|NA|TRBJ2-5
CASRRGGSQETQYF
TGTGCCAGCAGGAGGGGTGGAAGTCAAGAGACCCAGTACTTC
>TRBV5-6|NA|NA|TRBJ2-5
CASSFGQTGETQYF
TGTGCCAGCAGCTTTGGACAGACGGGGGAGACCCAGTACTTC
>TRBV19|NA|NA|TRBJ2-7
CASSGPDTYEQYF
TGTGCCAGTAGTGGGCCAGACACCTACGAGCAGTACTTC
>TRBV18|NA|NA|TRBJ1-4
CASSPPGSSNEKLFF
TGTGCCAGCTCACCACCGGGCAGTTCTAATGAAAAACTGTTTTTT
>TRBV5-1|NA|TRBD2|TRBJ2-1
CASSLEVRGGGNEQFF
TGCGCCAGCAGCTTGGAGGTGCGGGGGGGCGGCAATGAGCAGTTCTTC
>TRBV4-1|NA|NA|TRBJ1-2
CASSPTAIYGYTF
TGCGCCAGCAGTCCCACGGCCATCTATGGCTACACCTTC
>TRBV3-1|NA|NA|TRBJ1-2
CASSQAPTGGYGYTF
TGTGCCAGCAGCCAAGCCCCGACAGGTGGCTATGGCTACACCTTC
>TRBV19|NA|NA|TRBJ2-7
CASSISDEQYF
TGTGCCAGTAGTATTTCGGACGAGCAGTACTTC
>TRBV21-1|NA|NA|TRBJ2-7
CASSSWDRFYEQYF
TGTGCCAGCAGCAGTTGGGACAGGTTCTACGAGCAGTACTTC
>TRBV10-3|NA|NA|TRBJ2-1
CAISGPTLSHNEQFF
TGTGCCATCAGCGGACCGACTCTGTCCCACAATGAGCAGTTCTTC
>TRBV5-1|NA|NA|TRBJ2-1
CASSLDGGQDNEQFF
TGCGCCAGCAGCTTGGATGGGGGACAAGACAATGAGCAGTTCTTC
>TRBV2|NA|NA|TRBJ2-5
CASRADPMSETQYF
TGTGCCAGCCGGGCCGACCCCATGTCAGAGACCCAGTACTTC
>TRBV5-1|NA|NA|TRBJ1-2
CASSLAGRENYGYTF
TGCGCCAGCAGCTTGGCGGGCAGAGAAAACTATGGCTACACCTTC
>TRBV7-2|NA|NA|TRBJ1-2
CASSSTEGRGYTF
TGTGCCAGCAGCTCCACAGAGGGAAGGGGCTACACCTTC
>TRBV20-1|many|TRBD1|TRBJ1-4
CSARDRQGWTNEKLFF
TGCAGTGCTAGAGACCGACAGGGTTGGACTAATGAAAAACTGTTTTTT
>TRBV12-3/TRBV12-4|NA|NA|TRBJ2-7
CASSLRQALYEQYF
TGTGCCAGCAGCCTTCGACAGGCACTCTACGAGCAGTACTTC
>TRBV6-5|few|TRBD1|TRBJ1-1
CASSAGGSMNTEAFF
TGTGCCAGCAGTGCAGGGGGCTCGATGAACACTGAAGCTTTCTTT
>TRBV7-9|few|NA|TRBJ1-6
CASSLVLNSPLHF
TGTGCCAGCAGCTTAGTTCTGAATTCACCCCTCCACTTT
>TRBV6-2/TRBV6-3|NA|NA|TRBJ2-7
CASSYGDSTDEQYF
TGTGCCAGCAGTTACGGCGACAGTACCGACGAGCAGTACTTC
>TRBV7-2|few|TRBD1|TRBJ2-4
CASSFKTGGIDIQYF
TGTGCCAGCAGCTTTAAGACAGGGGGCATAGACATTCAGTACTTC
>TRBV7-8|NA|NA|TRBJ2-1
CASRPGVGASTYNEQFF
TGTGCCAGCAGGCCTGGGGTCGGGGCTAGTACTTACAATGAGCAGTTCTTC
>TRBV2|few|NA|TRBJ2-6
CASSVQGNAGANVLTF
TGTGCCAGCAGTGTCCAGGGCAACGCTGGGGCCAACGTCCTGACTTTC
>TRBV14|NA|TRBD1|TRBJ1-1
CAISPLQGRAFF
TGTGCCATCAGCCCCTTACAGGGGAGGGCTTTCTTT
>TRBV20-1|NA|NA|TRBJ1-3
CSAREGSGNTIYF
TGCAGTGCTAGAGAGGGCTCTGGAAACACCATATATTTT
>TRBV5-1|few|NA|TRBJ1-4
CASSSYTGAPSAEKLFF
TGCGCCAGCAGCTCTTACACCGGGGCCCCAAGTGCTGAAAAACTGTTTTTT
>TRBV29-1|NA|NA|TRBJ2-7
CSVGDGIYEQYF
TGCAGCGTTGGCGACGGAATCTACGAGCAGTACTTC
>TRBV28|NA|NA|TRBJ2-5
CASSLPLIINEQYF
TGTGCCAGCAGTTTACCACTTATCATCAATGAGCAGTACTTC
>TRBV5-1|NA|TRBD2|TRBJ2-1
CASSFGESGTISFNEQFF
TGCGCCAGCAGCTTTGGGGAATCCGGGACTATTTCTTTCAATGAGCAGTTCTTC
>TRBV11-2|few|NA|TRBJ2-1
CASSWTTEGAQFF
TGTGCCAGCAGTTGGACTACCGAGGGGGCGCAGTTCTTC
>TRBV29-1|NA|TRBD1|TRBJ2-2
CSVEETGPGELFF
TGCAGCGTTGAAGAGACAGGGCCCGGGGAGCTGTTTTTT
>TRBV5-1|NA|NA|TRBJ1-6
CASSERTANSPLHF
TGTGCCAGCAGTGAACGGACAGCGAATTCACCCCTCCACTTT
>TRBV7-9|NA|NA|TRBJ2-3
CASSPLYSKSDTQYF
TGTGCCAGCAGCCCCTTGTATAGCAAATCAGATACGCAGTATTTT
>TRBV3-1|NA|TRBD2|TRBJ2-1
CASSRSGLAISNNEQFF
TGTGCCAGCAGCCGTTCCGGACTAGCCATTTCCAACAATGAGCAGTTCTTC
>TRBV6-6|NA|NA|TRBJ1-4
CASSPASQTEKLFF
TGTGCCAGCTCTCCGGCCAGTCAAACAGAAAAACTGTTTTTT
>TRBV11-2|many|NA|TRBJ2-3
CASSFTGADTQYF
TGTGCCAGCAGCTTTACGGGGGCAGATACGCAGTATTTT
>TRBV29-1|few|TRBD2|TRBJ2-5
CSVQLLAGGGQETQYF
TGCAGCGTCCAGCTACTAGCGGGGGGAGGGCAAGAGACCCAGTACTTC
>TRBV2|NA|NA|TRBJ2-2
CASSPQGGANTGELFF
TGTGCCAGCAGTCCCCAGGGGGGGGCGAACACCGGGGAGCTGTTTTTT
>TRBV5-5|NA|NA|TRBJ1-4
CASSLGRPDEKLFF
TGTGCCAGCAGCTTGGGCAGGCCGGATGAAAAACTGTTTTTT
>TRBV27|few|TRBD1|TRBJ2-7
CASSRDRASSYEQYF
TGTGCCAGCAGTCGGGACAGGGCAAGCTCCTACGAGCAGTACTTC
>TRBV20-1|many|NA|TRBJ2-3
CSAPRADTQYF
TGCAGTGCCCCGCGGGCAGATACGCAGTATTTT
>TRBV3-1|NA|TRBD1|TRBJ2-7
CASSQGTGGIYEQYF
TGTGCCAGCAGCCAAGGGACAGGGGGGATCTACGAGCAGTACTTC
>TRBV6-5|NA|TRBD1|TRBJ2-5
CASSYFGTVGQETQYF
TGTGCCAGCAGTTACTTCGGGACAGTGGGGCAAGAGACCCAGTACTTC
>TRBV6-5|NA|NA|TRBJ1-2
CASSYGGRWGYTF
TGTGCCAGCAGTTACGGGGGGCGCTGGGGCTACACCTTC